The present T cell receptor beta chain was sequenced within a study of blood T cell repertoires in COVID-19. Study context: The United States, Italy and Spain provided the acute and convalescent COVID-19 samples. Nucleic acid was either cDNA or gDNA, and it came from T cells, B-cell-depleted T cells, or PBMCs.

The CDR3 runs to 13 residues. Looked up from germline, CDR1 is MDHEN and CDR2 is SYDVKM. The V gene lost 1 base and the J gene lost 4 bases, with 7 bases spanning the gap. Per the original data handling: Reference gene primer amplification yielded estimated nucleated cell counts. Only in-frame clones appear in the TCRdb table, and some are missing; sequencing was by immunoSEQ multiplex PCR. That table is the source of V, J and clone size, and D and trimming were worked out from the DNA. The sample consists of some 120,000 clones, approximately 80% of them appearing once. The chain recombines TRBV28 with TRBJ1-2; D not certain. The sequenced sample consisted of peripheral blood. The TCR was taken from a woman aged 65 to 85 with acute or convalescent COVID-19. CDR3 amino acids: CASSLSNGYGYTF. The CDR3, as DNA: TGTGCCAGCAGTTTATCCAACGGCTATGGCTACACCTTC.